Below are 3 T cell receptor gamma chains sequenced from a single sample in a study of human gamma delta and Vdelta1 T cells. TCRdb re-called the PCR reads using CATT. The sample consists of several thousand gamma-chain clones, around 50% of them appearing once. Their antigen targets remain unknown. Sequencing used Vdelta1 gamma-delta T cells from blood grown in culture (DOT cells). The receptors stem from a human donor in good health.

The chain recombines TRGV10 with TRGJ1 or TRGJ2. TRGV10 is placed among ORFs of uncertain function. V gave up 8 bases and J gave up 0 bases; unmatched junction bases: 8. CDR3 length equals 14 residues. The DNA for the CDR3 is TGTGCTGCGTGGGGCCCCCGGAATTATTATAAGAAACTCTTT. Translated, it gives CAAWGPRNYYKKLF.

This clone occurred a few times. The same CDR3 is also encoded by other DNA sequences in this sample. The chain couples TRGV2 to TRGJ1 or TRGJ2. Germline V lookup: CDR1 EGSNGY, CDR2 YDSYNSKV. V trimming: 0 bases; J trimming: 7 bases; junction bases outside the gene matches: 6. CDR3 length: 13 residues. CDR3 sequence (DNA): TGTGCCACCTGGGACGGGCCGCAGTATAAGAAACTCTTT. Translating it yields CATWDGPQYKKLF.

In its sample, this clone ranks as medium-sized. The gene calls are TRGV4 and TRGJ1 or TRGJ2. This CDR3 comprises 14 residues. J was trimmed by 4 bases and V by 5 bases; bases with no gene match: 11. CDR1 is EGSTGY, CDR2 YDSYTSSV, per germline. The CDR3 DNA reads as TGTGCCACCTGGGTTCCTGGTTCCTATTATAAGAAACTCTTT. Protein sequence: CATWVPGSYYKKLF.